This TCR beta chain was found in a study of human T cells and chemical hapten exposure. TCRdb reprocessed the RACE reads with MiXCR, giving one entry per CDR3 protein. Of about 260,000 distinct CDR3 sequences listed, about 8.1% are singletons. Many counts were recorded for this clonotype. This sample's time point: pre-sensitization, week 0. Treatment given: therapeutic diphenylcyclopropenone sensitization with weekly scalp DPC. The germline gives CDR1 SQVTM, CDR2 ANQGSEA. This CDR3 is built from 12 residues. Trimming pared 4 bases from V and 4 bases from J, leaving 10 bases between. This clonotype originated in a woman in her 40s with alopecia areata. Some clones in this sample may be carry-over from other donors' samples. The rearrangement uses TRBV29-1 and TRBJ1-1; a possible D gene is TRBD1 (5 bases). Sequences were derived from whole blood, sampled in connection with sensitization to the hapten diphenylcyclopropenone (DPC). The CDR3 protein is CSVAGFATEAFF. For the CDR3, the DNA is TGCAGCGTTGCAGGGTTCGCCACTGAAGCTTTCTTT. The variable domain in full, completed from reference TRBV29-1 and TRBJ1-1, reads SAVISQKPSRDICQRGTSLTIQCQVDSQVTMMFWYRQQPGQSLTLIATANQGSEATYESGFVIDKFPISRPNLTFSTLTVSNMSPEDSSIYLCSVAGFATEAFFGQGTRLTVV.